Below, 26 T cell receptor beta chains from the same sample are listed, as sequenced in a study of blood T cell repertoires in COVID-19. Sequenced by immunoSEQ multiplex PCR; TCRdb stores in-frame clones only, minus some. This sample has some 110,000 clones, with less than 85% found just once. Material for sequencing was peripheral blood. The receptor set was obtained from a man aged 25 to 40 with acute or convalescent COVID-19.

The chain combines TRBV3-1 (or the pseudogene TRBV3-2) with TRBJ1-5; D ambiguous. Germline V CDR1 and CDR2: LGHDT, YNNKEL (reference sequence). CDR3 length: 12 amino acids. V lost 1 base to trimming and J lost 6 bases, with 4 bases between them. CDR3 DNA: TGTGCCAGCAGCCAAGGGAGTCAGCCCCAGCATTTT. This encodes CASSQGSQPQHF.

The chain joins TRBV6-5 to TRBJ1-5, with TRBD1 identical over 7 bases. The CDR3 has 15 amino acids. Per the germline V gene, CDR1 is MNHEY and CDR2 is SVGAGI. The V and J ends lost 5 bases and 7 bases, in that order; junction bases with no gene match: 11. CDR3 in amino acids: CASSPPGGRQQPQHF. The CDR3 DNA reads TGTGCCAGCAGTCCACCAGGGGGGAGACAGCAGCCCCAGCATTTT.

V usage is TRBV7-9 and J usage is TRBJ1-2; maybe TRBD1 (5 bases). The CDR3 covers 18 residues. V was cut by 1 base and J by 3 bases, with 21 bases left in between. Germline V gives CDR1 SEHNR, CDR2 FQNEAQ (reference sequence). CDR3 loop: CASSLGRGTNARDYGYTF. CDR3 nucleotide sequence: TGTGCCAGCAGCTTAGGGAGGGGTACCAACGCCAGGGACTATGGCTACACCTTC.

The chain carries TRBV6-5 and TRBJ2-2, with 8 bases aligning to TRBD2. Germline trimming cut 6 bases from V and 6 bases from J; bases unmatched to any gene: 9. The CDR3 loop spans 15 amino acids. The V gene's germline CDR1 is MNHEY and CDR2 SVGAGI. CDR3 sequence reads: CASRVGTSGSGELFF. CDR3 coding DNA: TGTGCCAGCAGGGTGGGGACTAGTGGATCCGGGGAGCTGTTTTTT.

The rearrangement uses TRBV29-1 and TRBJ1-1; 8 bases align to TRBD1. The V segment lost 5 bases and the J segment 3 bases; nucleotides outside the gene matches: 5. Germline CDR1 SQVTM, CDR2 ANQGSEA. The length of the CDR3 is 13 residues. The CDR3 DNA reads TGCAGCGTTTCCACAGGGGGTTACACTGAAGCTTTCTTT. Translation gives CSVSTGGYTEAFF.

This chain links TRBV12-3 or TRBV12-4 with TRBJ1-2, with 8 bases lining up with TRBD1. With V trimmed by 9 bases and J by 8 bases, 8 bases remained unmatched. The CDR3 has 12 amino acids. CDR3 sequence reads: CASYRGIGGYTF. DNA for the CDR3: TGTGCCAGTTACAGGGGGATTGGAGGCTACACCTTC.

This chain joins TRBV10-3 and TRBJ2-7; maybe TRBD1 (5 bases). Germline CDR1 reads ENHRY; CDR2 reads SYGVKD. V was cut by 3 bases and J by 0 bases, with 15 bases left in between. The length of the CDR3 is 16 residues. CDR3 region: CAISEARGRFSYEQYF. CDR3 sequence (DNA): TGTGCCATCAGTGAAGCAAGGGGAAGGTTCTCCTACGAGCAGTACTTC.

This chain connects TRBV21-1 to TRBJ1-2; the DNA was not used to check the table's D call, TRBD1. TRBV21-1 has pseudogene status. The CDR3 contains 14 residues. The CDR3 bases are TGTGCCAGCAGCACGGGGCGGACAGCTTATGGCTACACCTTC. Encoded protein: CASSTGRTAYGYTF.

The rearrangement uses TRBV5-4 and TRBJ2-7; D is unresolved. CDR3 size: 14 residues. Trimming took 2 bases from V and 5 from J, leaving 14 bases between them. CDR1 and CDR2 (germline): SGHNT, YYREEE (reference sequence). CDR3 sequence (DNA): TGTGCCAGCAGCTTACTATCATTCGGCGACGAGCAGTACTTC. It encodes CASSLLSFGDEQYF.

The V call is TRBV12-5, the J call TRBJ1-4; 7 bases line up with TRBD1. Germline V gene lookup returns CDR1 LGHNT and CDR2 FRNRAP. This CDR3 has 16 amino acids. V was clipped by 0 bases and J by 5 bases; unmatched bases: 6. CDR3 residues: CASGLVQGSTNEKLFF. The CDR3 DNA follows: TGTGCTAGTGGTTTGGTACAGGGGAGCACAAATGAAAAACTGTTTTTT.

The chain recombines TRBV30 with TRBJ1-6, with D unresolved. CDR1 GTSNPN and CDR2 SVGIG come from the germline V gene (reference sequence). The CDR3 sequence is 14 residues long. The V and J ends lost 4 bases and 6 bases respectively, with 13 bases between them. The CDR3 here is CAWNPEGSNSPLHF. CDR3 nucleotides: TGTGCCTGGAACCCGGAGGGTTCTAATTCACCCCTCCACTTT. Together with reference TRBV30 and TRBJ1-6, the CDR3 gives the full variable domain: SQTIHQWPATLVQPVGSPLSLECTVEGTSNPNLYWYRQAAGRGLQLLFYSVGIGQISSEVPQNLSASRPQDRQFILSSKKLLLSDSGFYLCAWNPEGSNSPLHFGNGTRLTVT.

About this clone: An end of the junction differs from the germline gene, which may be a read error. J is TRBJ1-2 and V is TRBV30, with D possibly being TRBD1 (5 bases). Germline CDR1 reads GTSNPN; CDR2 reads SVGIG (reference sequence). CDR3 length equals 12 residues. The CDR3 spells CAWRKLVSGAFF. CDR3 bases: TGTGCCTGGAGGAAGTTAGTGAGCGGGGCCTTCTTC.

The CDR3 spells CASRGTGMGNQPQHF. CDR3 in DNA: TGTGCCAGCAGGGGAACAGGGATGGGAAATCAGCCCCAGCATTTT. The V call is TRBV2, the J call TRBJ1-5; tentatively, D is TRBD1 (6 bases). V dropped 6 bases and J dropped 4 bases, with 16 bases sitting between them. Germline V CDR1 and CDR2: SNHLY, FYNNEI. The CDR3 loop spans 15 amino acids.

CDR3 loop: CAASSGGRYGYTF. As DNA, the CDR3 is TGTGCAGCGTCTTCAGGGGGTCGGTATGGCTACACCTTC. This chain links TRBV6-5 with TRBJ1-2; 7 bases agree with TRBD1. Germline values: CDR1 MNHEY, CDR2 SVGAGI. This CDR3 comprises 13 residues.

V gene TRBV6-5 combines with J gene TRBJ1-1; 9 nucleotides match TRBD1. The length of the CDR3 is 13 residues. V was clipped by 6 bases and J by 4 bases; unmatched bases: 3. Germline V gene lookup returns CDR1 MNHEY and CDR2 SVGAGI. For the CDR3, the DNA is TGTGCCAGCAGCCAGGACAGGGGCACTGAAGCTTTCTTT. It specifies CASSQDRGTEAFF.

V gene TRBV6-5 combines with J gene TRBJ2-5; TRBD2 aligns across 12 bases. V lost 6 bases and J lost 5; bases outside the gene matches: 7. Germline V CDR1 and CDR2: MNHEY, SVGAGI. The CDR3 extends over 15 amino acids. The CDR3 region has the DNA TGTGCCAGCAGAGCTAGCGGGAGGGCCGGGGAGACCCAGTACTTC. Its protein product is CASRASGRAGETQYF.

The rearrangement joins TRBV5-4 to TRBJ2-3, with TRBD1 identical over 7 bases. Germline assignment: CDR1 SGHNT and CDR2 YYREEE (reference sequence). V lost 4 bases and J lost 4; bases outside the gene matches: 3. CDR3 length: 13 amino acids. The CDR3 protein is CASSTGASDTQYF. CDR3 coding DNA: TGTGCCAGCAGCACAGGGGCGTCAGATACGCAGTATTTT.

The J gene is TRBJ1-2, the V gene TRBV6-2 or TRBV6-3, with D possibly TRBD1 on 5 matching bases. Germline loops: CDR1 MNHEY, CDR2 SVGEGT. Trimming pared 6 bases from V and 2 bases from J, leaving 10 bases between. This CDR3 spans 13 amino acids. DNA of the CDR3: TGTGCCAGCAGCTATACAGGAAACTATGGCTACACCTTC. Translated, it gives CASSYTGNYGYTF.

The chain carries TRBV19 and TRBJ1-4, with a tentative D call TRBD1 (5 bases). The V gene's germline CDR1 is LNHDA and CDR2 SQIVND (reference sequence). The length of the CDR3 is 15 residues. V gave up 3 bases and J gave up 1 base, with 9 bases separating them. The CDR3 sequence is CASSIGGGTNEKLFF. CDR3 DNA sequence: TGTGCCAGTAGTATCGGGGGTGGAACTAATGAAAAACTGTTTTTT. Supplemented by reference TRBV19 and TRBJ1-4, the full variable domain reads DGGITQSPKYLFRKEGQNVTLSCEQNLNHDAMYWYRQDPGQGLRLIYYSQIVNDFQKGDIAEGYSVSREKKESFPLTVTSAQKNPTAFYLCASSIGGGTNEKLFFGSGTQLSVL.

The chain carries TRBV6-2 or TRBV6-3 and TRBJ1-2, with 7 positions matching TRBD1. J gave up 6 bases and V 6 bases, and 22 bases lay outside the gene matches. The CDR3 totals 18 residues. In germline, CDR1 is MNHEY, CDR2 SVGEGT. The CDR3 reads CASSLSAWTGEWNDGYTF. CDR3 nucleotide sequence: TGTGCCAGCAGCTTATCAGCATGGACAGGAGAGTGGAATGATGGCTACACCTTC.

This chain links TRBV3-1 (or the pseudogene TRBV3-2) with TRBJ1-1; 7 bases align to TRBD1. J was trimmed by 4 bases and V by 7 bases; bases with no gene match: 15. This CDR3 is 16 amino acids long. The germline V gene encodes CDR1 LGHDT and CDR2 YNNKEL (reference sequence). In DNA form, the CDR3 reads TGTGCCAGCACCCTATATTATGACAGGGCTGCCACTGAAGCTTTCTTT. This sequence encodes CASTLYYDRAATEAFF.

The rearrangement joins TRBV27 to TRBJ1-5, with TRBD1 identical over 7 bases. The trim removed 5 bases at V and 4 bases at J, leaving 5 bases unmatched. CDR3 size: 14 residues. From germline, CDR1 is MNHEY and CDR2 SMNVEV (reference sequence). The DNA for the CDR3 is TGTGCCAGCAGTACAGGGGCGGCTAATCAGCCCCAGCATTTT. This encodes CASSTGAANQPQHF.

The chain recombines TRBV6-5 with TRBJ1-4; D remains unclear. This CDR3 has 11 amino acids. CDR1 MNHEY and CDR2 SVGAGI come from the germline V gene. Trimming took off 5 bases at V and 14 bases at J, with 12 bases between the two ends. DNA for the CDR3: TGTGCCAGCAGTACCTCCGGGAGGCTGTTTTTT. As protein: CASSTSGRLFF.

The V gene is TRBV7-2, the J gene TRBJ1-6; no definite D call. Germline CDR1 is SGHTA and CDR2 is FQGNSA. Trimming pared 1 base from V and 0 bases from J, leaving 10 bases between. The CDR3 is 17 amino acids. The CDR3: CASSLDTVSSYNSPLHF. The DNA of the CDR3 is TGTGCCAGCAGCTTAGACACAGTCAGCTCCTATAATTCACCCCTCCACTTT.

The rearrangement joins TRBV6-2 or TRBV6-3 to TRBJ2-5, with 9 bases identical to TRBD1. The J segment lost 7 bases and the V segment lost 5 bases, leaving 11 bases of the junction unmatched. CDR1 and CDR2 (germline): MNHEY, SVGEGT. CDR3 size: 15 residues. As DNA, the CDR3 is TGTGCCAGCAGTCGTCCGGGACAGGGAGAGGTGACCCAGTACTTC. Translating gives CASSRPGQGEVTQYF.

The CDR3 is CASSPGQGGVSAYF. DNA of the CDR3: TGTGCCAGCTCACCAGGACAGGGTGGGGTTAGTGCGTACTTC. The chain combines TRBV18 with TRBJ2-7, with 8 bases identical to TRBD1. J gave up 12 bases and V 2 bases, and 12 bases lay outside the gene matches. This CDR3 spans 14 amino acids. From germline, CDR1 is KGHSH and CDR2 LQKENI.